Each of the 15 T cell receptor beta chains below was sequenced from the same sample in a study of cytotoxic CD8 clonotypes in ibrutinib-treated CLL. The method was immunoSEQ multiplex PCR; TCRdb's version includes in-frame clones alone and lacks a portion of them. The sample includes 140,000 or so clones, about four fifths of them seen just once. Sequenced here: PBMCs, sampled after 12 months of ibrutinib treatment. The receptors were gathered from a human donor with chronic lymphocytic leukemia.

The chain joins TRBV18 to TRBJ2-2; 7 nucleotides line up with TRBD2. J lost 2 bases, V lost 1 base, and 7 bases had no gene match. The CDR3 contains 17 residues. CDR1 is KGHSH, CDR2 LQKENI, per germline. This CDR3 is CASSPQSGTINTGELFF. The CDR3 DNA sequence: TGTGCCAGCTCACCACAGTCCGGGACTATTAACACCGGGGAGCTGTTTTTT.

V is TRBV4-1 and J is TRBJ1-1; D is possibly TRBD1 (6 bases). Germline V lookup: CDR1 MGHRA, CDR2 YSYEKL. This CDR3 has 15 amino acids. Trimming shortened V by 3 bases and J by 0 bases, and 11 bases separated the two germline ends. The CDR3 bases are TGCGCCAGCAGCCACCCGGACAGTATGAACACTGAAGCTTTCTTT. Amino acid sequence: CASSHPDSMNTEAFF.

The chain uses TRBV9 and TRBJ2-5; 9 bases align to TRBD2. With V trimmed by 0 bases and J by 2 bases, 5 bases remained unmatched. CDR3 size: 16 residues. CDR1 is SGDLS and CDR2 is YYNGEE in the germline V gene. CDR3 sequence reads: CASSVGGTSQQETQYF. CDR3 DNA sequence: TGTGCCAGCAGCGTAGGAGGGACTAGCCAACAAGAGACCCAGTACTTC.

The chain couples TRBV4-2 to TRBJ2-7; D uncertain. The length of the CDR3 is 17 residues. The V and J ends lost 1 base and 2 bases respectively, with 18 bases between them. The germline CDR1 and CDR2 sequences are LGHNA and YNFKEQ. The CDR3 loop is CASSQAGFGTPAYEQYF. CDR3 bases: TGTGCCAGCAGCCAAGCGGGTTTCGGAACTCCGGCCTACGAGCAGTACTTC.

The chain carries TRBV18 and TRBJ2-3, with 7 bases that match TRBD2. From germline, CDR1 is KGHSH and CDR2 LQKENI. Trimming cost V 6 bases and J 0 bases; bases outside gene matches: 6. This CDR3 spans 15 amino acids. The DNA for the CDR3 is TGTGCCAGCTCCCCTAGCGGACAAAGCACAGATACGCAGTATTTT. Its translation is CASSPSGQSTDTQYF. Supplemented by reference TRBV18 and TRBJ2-3, the full variable domain reads NAGVMQNPRHLVRRRGQEARLRCSPMKGHSHVYWYRQLPEEGLKFMVYLQKENIIDESGMPKERFSAEFPKEGPSILRIQQVVRGDSAAYFCASSPSGQSTDTQYFGPGTRLTVL.

This chain joins TRBV10-3 and TRBJ2-7; no clear D gene. Trimming took off 4 bases at V and 5 bases at J, with 15 bases between the two ends. The germline V gene encodes CDR1 ENHRY and CDR2 SYGVKD. CDR3 length equals 14 residues. CDR3 coding DNA: TGTGCCATCAGTGCCTCGGCCTCTCCCAACGAGCAGTACTTC. Amino acid sequence: CAISASASPNEQYF.

The chain couples TRBV9 to TRBJ1-4, with D possibly TRBD1 on 5 matching bases. The germline CDR1 and CDR2 sequences are SGDLS and YYNGEE. The CDR3 contains 17 residues. Trimming took off 4 bases at V and 4 bases at J, with 20 bases between the two ends. The CDR3 here is CASSPTERNVVNEKLFF. The DNA for the CDR3 is TGTGCCAGCAGCCCGACAGAGAGAAATGTTGTTAATGAAAAACTGTTTTTT.

This clone turned up a few times. The chain has TRBV11-2 and TRBJ2-1; 9 positions match TRBD1. There are 17 residues in the CDR3. With V trimmed by 7 bases and J by 8 bases, 18 bases remained unmatched. Germline CDR1 and CDR2: SGHAT and FQNNGV. The chain's CDR3 is CASNSRDGTGKGDEQFF. The CDR3 DNA reads as TGTGCCAGCAACTCGAGGGATGGGACAGGGAAAGGGGATGAGCAGTTCTTC.

The chain employs TRBV2 and TRBJ2-1, with 7 bases matching TRBD2. The CDR3 is made up of 15 amino acids. The germline gives CDR1 SNHLY, CDR2 FYNNEI. V shed 4 bases, J shed 5 bases, and the junction held 8 bases outside the gene matches. The CDR3: CASSVSSGKNNEQFF. In DNA form, the CDR3 reads TGTGCCAGCAGTGTATCTAGCGGCAAAAACAATGAGCAGTTCTTC. The full variable domain, with the rest looked up from reference TRBV2 and TRBJ2-1, is EPEVTQTPSHQVTQMGQEVILRCVPISNHLYFYWYRQILGQKVEFLVSFYNNEISEKSEIFDDQFSVERPDGSNFTLKIRSTKLEDSAMYFCASSVSSGKNNEQFFGPGTRLTVL.

The chain is built from TRBV5-4 and TRBJ2-7, with D unclear. Trimming removed 0 bases from V and 4 bases from J, with 8 bases in between. Germline-derived CDR1 and CDR2 are SGHNT and YYREEE (reference sequence). The CDR3 length is 13 residues. For the CDR3, the DNA is TGTGCCAGCAGCTTGGCAACTCAATACGAGCAGTACTTC. Translation gives CASSLATQYEQYF.

V gene TRBV9 combines with J gene TRBJ1-2; D unresolved. The germline V and J ends were trimmed by 2 bases and 6 bases, with 14 bases remaining between them. Germline CDR1 SGDLS, CDR2 YYNGEE. The CDR3 runs 14 residues. DNA for the CDR3: TGTGCCAGCAGCGTTAGACACCTCCCCCATGGCTACACCTTC. Its protein is CASSVRHLPHGYTF. Looking up the rest from reference TRBV9 and TRBJ1-2 gives the full variable domain: DSGVTQTPKHLITATGQRVTLRCSPRSGDLSVYWYQQSLDQGLQFLIQYYNGEERAKGNILERFSAQQFPDLHSELNLSSLELGDSALYFCASSVRHLPHGYTFGSGTRLTVV.

The chain combines TRBV7-2 with TRBJ2-2, with 9 bases matching TRBD2. The length of the CDR3 is 14 residues. Losses at the gene ends were 1 base for V and 6 bases for J; bases not matched to a gene: 0. Germline assignment: CDR1 SGHTA and CDR2 FQGNSA. CDR3 amino acids: CASSLVAGAGELFF. The CDR3, as DNA: TGTGCCAGCAGCTTAGTAGCGGGAGCCGGGGAGCTGTTTTTT.

V and J are TRBV29-1 and TRBJ2-3; D remains unclear. Trimming cost V 2 bases and J 2 bases, with 5 bases left between them. Germline V gene data show CDR1 as SQVTM and CDR2 as ANQGSEA. This CDR3 is built from 12 residues. This CDR3 reads CSVEQNTDTQYF. CDR3 DNA sequence: TGCAGCGTTGAACAGAACACAGATACGCAGTATTTT.

This clone was seen a handful of times. This chain links TRBV25-1 with TRBJ1-2; D remains ambiguous. Germline V gene sequence: CDR1 MGHDK, CDR2 SYGVNS. The V end lost 2 bases, the J end lost 8 bases, and 9 bases lay between the germline ends. The CDR3 has 12 residues. CDR3 sequence (DNA): TGTGCCAGCAGTGAACACATAGGCGGCTACACCTTC. Amino acids: CASSEHIGGYTF.

The CDR3 region is CASSYSAGIYGYTF. The DNA for the CDR3 is TGTGCCAGCAGTTACTCGGCAGGGATCTATGGCTACACCTTC. This chain joins TRBV6-5 and TRBJ1-2, with a possible D match to TRBD1 (5 bases). This CDR3 contains 14 residues. Trimming stripped 0 bases from V and 4 bases from J, with 9 bases between. Germline CDR1 reads MNHEY; CDR2 reads SVGAGI.